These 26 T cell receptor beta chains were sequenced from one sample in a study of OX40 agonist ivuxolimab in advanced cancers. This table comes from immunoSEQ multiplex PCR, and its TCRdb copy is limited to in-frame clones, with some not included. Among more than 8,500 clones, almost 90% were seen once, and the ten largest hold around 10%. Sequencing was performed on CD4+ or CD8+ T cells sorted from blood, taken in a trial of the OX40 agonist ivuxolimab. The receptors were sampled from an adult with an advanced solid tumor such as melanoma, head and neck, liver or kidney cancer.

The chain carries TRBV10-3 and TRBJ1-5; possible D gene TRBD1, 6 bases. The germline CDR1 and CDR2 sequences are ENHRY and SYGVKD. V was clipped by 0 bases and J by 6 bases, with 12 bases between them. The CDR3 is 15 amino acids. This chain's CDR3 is CAISESNRESQPQHF. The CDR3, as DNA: TGTGCCATCAGTGAGTCGAACAGGGAAAGTCAGCCCCAGCATTTT.

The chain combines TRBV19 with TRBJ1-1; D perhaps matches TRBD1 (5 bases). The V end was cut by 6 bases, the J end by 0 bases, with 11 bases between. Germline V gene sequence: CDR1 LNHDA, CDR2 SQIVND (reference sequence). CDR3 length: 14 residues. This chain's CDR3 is CASSDSSLNTEAFF. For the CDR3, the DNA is TGTGCCAGTAGCGACAGTTCCTTGAACACTGAAGCTTTCTTT.

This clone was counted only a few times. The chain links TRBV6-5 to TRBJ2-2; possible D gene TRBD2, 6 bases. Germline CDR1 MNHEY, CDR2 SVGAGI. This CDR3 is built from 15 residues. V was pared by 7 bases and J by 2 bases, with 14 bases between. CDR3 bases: TGTGCCAGCACGGTCCTAGCGTCAAACACCGGGGAGCTGTTTTTT. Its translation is CASTVLASNTGELFF.

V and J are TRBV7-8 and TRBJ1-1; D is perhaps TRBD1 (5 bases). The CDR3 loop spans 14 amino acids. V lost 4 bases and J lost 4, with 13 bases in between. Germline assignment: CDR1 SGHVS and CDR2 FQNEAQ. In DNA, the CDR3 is TGTGCCAGCAGCTCCACCTCGGGGGGCACTGAAGCTTTCTTT. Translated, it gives CASSSTSGGTEAFF.

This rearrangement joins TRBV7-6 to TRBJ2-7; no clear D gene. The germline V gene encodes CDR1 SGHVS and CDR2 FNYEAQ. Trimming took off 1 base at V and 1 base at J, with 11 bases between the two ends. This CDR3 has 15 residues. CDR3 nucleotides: TGTGCCAGCAGCTTAGTCGGCCAGGAGTCCTACGAGCAGTACTTC. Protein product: CASSLVGQESYEQYF.

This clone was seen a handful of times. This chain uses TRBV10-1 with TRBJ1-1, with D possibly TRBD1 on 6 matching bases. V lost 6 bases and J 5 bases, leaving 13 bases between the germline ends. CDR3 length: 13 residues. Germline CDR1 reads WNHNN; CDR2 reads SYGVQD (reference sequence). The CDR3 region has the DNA TGCGCCAGCAGACAGGGAATTCGTACTGAAGCTTTCTTT. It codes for CASRQGIRTEAFF.

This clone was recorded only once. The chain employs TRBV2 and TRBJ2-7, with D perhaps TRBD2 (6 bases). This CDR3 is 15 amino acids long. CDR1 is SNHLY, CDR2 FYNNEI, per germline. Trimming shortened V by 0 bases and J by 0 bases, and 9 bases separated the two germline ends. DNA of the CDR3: TGTGCCAGCAGTGAAGCGGGGGGAAGCTCCTACGAGCAGTACTTC. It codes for CASSEAGGSSYEQYF. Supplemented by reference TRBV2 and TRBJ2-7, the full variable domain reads EPEVTQTPSHQVTQMGQEVILRCVPISNHLYFYWYRQILGQKVEFLVSFYNNEISEKSEIFDDQFSVERPDGSNFTLKIRSTKLEDSAMYFCASSEAGGSSYEQYFGPGTRLTVT.

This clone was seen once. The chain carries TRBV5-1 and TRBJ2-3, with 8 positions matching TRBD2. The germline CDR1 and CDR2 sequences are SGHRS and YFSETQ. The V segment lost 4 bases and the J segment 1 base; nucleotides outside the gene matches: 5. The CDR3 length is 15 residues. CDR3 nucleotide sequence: TGCGCCAGCAGCCTTGCGGGGGGCGGCACAGATACGCAGTATTTT. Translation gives CASSLAGGGTDTQYF.

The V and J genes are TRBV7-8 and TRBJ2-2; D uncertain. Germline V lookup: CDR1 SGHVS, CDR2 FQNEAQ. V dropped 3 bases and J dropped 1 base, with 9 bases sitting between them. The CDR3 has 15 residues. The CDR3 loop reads CASSLSRQNTGELFF. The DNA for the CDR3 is TGTGCCAGCAGCTTGTCCAGGCAGAACACCGGGGAGCTGTTTTTT. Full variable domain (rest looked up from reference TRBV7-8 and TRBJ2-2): GAGVSQSPRYKVAKRGQDVALRCDPISGHVSLFWYQQALGQGPEFLTYFQNEAQLDKSGLPSDRFFAERPEGSVSTLKIQRTQQEDSAVYLCASSLSRQNTGELFFGEGSRLTVL.

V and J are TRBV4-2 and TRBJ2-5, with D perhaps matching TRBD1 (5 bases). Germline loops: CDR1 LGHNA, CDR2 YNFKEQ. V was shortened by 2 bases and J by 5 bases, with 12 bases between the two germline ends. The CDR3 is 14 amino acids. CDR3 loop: CASSQHTKGETQYF. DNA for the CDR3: TGTGCCAGCAGCCAACACACCAAGGGGGAGACCCAGTACTTC.

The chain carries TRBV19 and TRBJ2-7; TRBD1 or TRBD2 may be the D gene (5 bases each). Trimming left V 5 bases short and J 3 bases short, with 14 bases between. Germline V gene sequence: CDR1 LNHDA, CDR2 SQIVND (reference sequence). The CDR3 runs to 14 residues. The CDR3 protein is CASSSGTEDYEQYF. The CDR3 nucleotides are TGTGCCAGTAGTTCCGGGACCGAAGACTACGAGCAGTACTTC.

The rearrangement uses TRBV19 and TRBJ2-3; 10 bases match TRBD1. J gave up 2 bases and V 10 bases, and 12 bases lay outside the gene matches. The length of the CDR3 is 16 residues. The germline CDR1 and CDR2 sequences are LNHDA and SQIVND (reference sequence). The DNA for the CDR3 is TGTGCCACCAAACCGGGACAGGGGCCCTCCACAGATACGCAGTATTTT. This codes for CATKPGQGPSTDTQYF.

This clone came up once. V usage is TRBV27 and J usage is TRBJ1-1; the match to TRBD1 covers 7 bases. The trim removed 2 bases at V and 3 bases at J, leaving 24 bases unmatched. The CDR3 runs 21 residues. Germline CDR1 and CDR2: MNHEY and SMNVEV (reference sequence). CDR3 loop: CASSLRVRGRLKASADTEAFF. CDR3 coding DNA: TGTGCCAGCAGTTTACGTGTTAGGGGGCGCTTAAAGGCGTCAGCGGACACTGAAGCTTTCTTT.

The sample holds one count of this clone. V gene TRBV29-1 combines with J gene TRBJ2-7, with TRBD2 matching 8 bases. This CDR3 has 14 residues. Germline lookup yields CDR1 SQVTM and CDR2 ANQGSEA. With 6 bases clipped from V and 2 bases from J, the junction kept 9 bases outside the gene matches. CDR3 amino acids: CSVIHELAAYEQYF. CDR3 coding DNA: TGCAGCGTCATCCACGAACTAGCGGCCTACGAGCAGTACTTC.

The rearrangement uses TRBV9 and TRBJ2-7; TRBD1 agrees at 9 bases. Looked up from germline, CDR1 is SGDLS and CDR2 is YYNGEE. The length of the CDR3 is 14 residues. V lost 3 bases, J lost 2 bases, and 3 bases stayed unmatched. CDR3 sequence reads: CASSAGQGTYEQYF. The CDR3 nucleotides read TGTGCCAGCAGCGCCGGACAGGGGACCTACGAGCAGTACTTC. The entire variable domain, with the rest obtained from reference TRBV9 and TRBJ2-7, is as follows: DSGVTQTPKHLITATGQRVTLRCSPRSGDLSVYWYQQSLDQGLQFLIQYYNGEERAKGNILERFSAQQFPDLHSELNLSSLELGDSALYFCASSAGQGTYEQYFGPGTRLTVT.

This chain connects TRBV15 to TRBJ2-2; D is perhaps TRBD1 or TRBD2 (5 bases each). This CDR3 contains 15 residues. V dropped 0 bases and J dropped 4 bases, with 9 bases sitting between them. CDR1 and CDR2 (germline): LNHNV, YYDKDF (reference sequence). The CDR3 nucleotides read TGTGCCACCAGCAGAGATGTTGGGGGCACCGGGGAGCTGTTTTTT. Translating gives CATSRDVGGTGELFF.

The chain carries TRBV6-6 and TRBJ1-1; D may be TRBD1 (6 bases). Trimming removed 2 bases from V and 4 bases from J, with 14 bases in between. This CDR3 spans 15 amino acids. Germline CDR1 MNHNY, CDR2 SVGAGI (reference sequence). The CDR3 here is CASSYGGSGRTEAFF. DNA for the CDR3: TGTGCCAGCAGTTACGGGGGCTCAGGTCGCACTGAAGCTTTCTTT.

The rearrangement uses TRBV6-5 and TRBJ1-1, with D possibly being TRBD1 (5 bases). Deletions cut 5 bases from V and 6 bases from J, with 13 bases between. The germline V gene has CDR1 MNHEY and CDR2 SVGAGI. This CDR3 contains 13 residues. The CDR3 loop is CASSRPRGAEAFF. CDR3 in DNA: TGTGCCAGCAGTCGACCTCGGGGGGCTGAAGCTTTCTTT.

The CDR3 DNA reads TGCGCCAGCAGCTTGTCTCAGGGGGGCTATGGCTACACCTTC. Amino acids: CASSLSQGGYGYTF. The chain carries TRBV5-1 and TRBJ1-2; 7 bases map to TRBD1. Germline V gene sequence: CDR1 SGHRS, CDR2 YFSETQ. V lost 1 base, J lost 4 bases, and 4 bases stayed unmatched. The CDR3 contains 14 residues. Full variable domain (missing parts from reference TRBV5-1 and TRBJ1-2): KAGVTQTPRYLIKTRGQQVTLSCSPISGHRSVSWYQQTPGQGLQFLFEYFSETQRNKGNFPGRFSGRQFSNSRSEMNVSTLELGDSALYLCASSLSQGGYGYTFGSGTRLTVV.

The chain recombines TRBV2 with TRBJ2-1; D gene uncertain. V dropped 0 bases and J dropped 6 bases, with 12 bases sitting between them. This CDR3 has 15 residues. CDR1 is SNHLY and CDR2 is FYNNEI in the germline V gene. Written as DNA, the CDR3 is TGTGCCAGCAGTGAAGCGCTTCTCTGGACCAATGAGCAGTTCTTC. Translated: CASSEALLWTNEQFF.

The CDR3 region has the DNA TGTGCCAGCAGCTTGTATGCAGGGCGGCTCTATGGCTACACCTTC. Encoded protein: CASSLYAGRLYGYTF. The chain employs TRBV5-6 and TRBJ1-2; D is perhaps TRBD1 (5 bases). Trimming cost V 1 base and J 4 bases, with 14 bases left between them. The germline V gene encodes CDR1 SGHDT and CDR2 YYEEEE. The CDR3 spans 15 residues.

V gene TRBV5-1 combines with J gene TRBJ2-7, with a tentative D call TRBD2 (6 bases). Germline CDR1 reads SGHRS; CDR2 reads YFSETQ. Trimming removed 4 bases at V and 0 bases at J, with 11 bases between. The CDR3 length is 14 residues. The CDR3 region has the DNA TGCGCCAGCAGCGCGGGACTGCTCTCCTACGAGCAGTACTTC. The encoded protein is CASSAGLLSYEQYF.

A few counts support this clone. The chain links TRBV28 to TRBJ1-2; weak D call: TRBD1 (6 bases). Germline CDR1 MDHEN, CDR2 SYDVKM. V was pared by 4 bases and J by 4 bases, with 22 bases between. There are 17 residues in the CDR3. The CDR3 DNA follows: TGTGCCAGCAGTTGGTTCTTTGGGGGGCGTGGGAGCTATGGCTACACCTTC. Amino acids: CASSWFFGGRGSYGYTF.

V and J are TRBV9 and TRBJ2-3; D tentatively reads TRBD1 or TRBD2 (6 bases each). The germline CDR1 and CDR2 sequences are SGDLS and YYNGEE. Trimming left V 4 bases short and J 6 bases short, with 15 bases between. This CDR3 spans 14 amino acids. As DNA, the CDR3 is TGTGCCAGCAGCTTATGGGGGGCCGGGGATACGCAGTATTTT. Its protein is CASSLWGAGDTQYF.

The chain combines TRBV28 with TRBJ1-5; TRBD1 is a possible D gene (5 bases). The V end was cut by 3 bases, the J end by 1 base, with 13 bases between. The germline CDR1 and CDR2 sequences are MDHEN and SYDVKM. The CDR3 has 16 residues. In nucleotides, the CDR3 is TGTGCCAGCAGTTTCTTCGCAGGGATGAGCAATCAGCCCCAGCATTTT. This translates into CASSFFAGMSNQPQHF.

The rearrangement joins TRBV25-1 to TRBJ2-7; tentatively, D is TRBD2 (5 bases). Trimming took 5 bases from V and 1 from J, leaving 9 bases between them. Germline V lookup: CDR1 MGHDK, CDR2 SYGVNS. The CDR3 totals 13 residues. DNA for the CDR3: TGTGCCAGCAGTCATACGGGGTCCTACGAGCAGTACTTC. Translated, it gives CASSHTGSYEQYF.